One and the same sample provided the 32 T cell receptor beta chains below, sequenced in a study of blood T cell repertoires in COVID-19. Libraries were prepared by immunoSEQ multiplex PCR; TCRdb keeps only in-frame clonotypes and omits some of them. The data hold 200,000 or so clones, with 89% observed a single time. The specimen was peripheral blood. Every receptor here comes from a man between 60 and 75 years old who had recovered from COVID-19.

The chain couples TRBV19 to TRBJ1-4, with a weak D call TRBD1 (5 bases). Trimming pared 4 bases from V and 3 bases from J, leaving 9 bases between. The CDR3 totals 14 residues. Looked up from germline, CDR1 is LNHDA and CDR2 is SQIVND (reference sequence). CDR3 DNA sequence: TGTGCCAGTAGTACAGGGTCGGCTAATGAAAAACTGTTTTTT. The encoded protein is CASSTGSANEKLFF.

This clone occurred once. The rearrangement links TRBV18 to TRBJ2-7, with D perhaps matching TRBD2 (6 bases). CDR1 is KGHSH, CDR2 LQKENI, per germline. The V end lost 6 bases, the J end lost 1 base, and 10 bases lay between the germline ends. The CDR3 has 13 amino acids. Here the CDR3 reads CASSGGGSYEQYF. CDR3 in DNA: TGTGCCAGCTCGGGAGGAGGGTCCTACGAGCAGTACTTC.

The CDR3 nucleotides are TGTGCCACCAGTGATCAGGCACGGGGTTTAGGAGAGACCCAGTACTTC. Protein product: CATSDQARGLGETQYF. V is TRBV24-1 and J is TRBJ2-5; D may be TRBD2 (5 bases). CDR3 length: 16 residues. The V end was cut by 3 bases, the J end by 4 bases, with 17 bases between. The V gene's germline CDR1 is KGHDR and CDR2 SFDVKD.

This clone was seen just once. V and J are TRBV25-1 and TRBJ1-2, with 7 bases fitting TRBD1. The V segment lost 1 base and the J segment 6 bases; nucleotides outside the gene matches: 8. This CDR3 contains 15 residues. CDR1 MGHDK and CDR2 SYGVNS come from the germline V gene. CDR3 DNA sequence: TGTGCCAGCAGTGAATCAAGGGTCGGACAGGATGGCTACACCTTC. Translation: CASSESRVGQDGYTF.

The chain recombines TRBV9 with TRBJ2-7; 8 positions match TRBD2. The V gene's germline CDR1 is SGDLS and CDR2 YYNGEE. J gave up 2 bases and V 4 bases, and 8 bases lay outside the gene matches. This CDR3 is 15 amino acids long. The CDR3 sequence: CASSITAGGAYEQYF. CDR3 DNA: TGTGCCAGCAGCATTACCGCCGGGGGGGCCTACGAGCAGTACTTC.

CDR3 nucleotides: TGTGCCAGCAGCGTGGGACTAGTCTCCTACAATGAGCAGTTCTTC. The encoded protein is CASSVGLVSYNEQFF. The chain joins TRBV7-2 to TRBJ2-1; 8 positions agree with TRBD2. CDR3 length equals 15 residues. Losses at the gene ends were 5 bases for V and 0 bases for J; bases not matched to a gene: 3. Germline V gene data show CDR1 as SGHTA and CDR2 as FQGNSA.

The CDR3, as DNA: TGTGCCAGCAGTGAAGCAGAACGGGGAAACACCATATATTTT. Translation: CASSEAERGNTIYF. The rearrangement links TRBV6-1 to TRBJ1-3; D gene ambiguous. The germline CDR1 and CDR2 sequences are MNHNS and SASEGT. V was trimmed by 0 bases and J by 4 bases, leaving 7 bases between them. The CDR3 runs to 14 residues.

The rearrangement uses TRBV18 and TRBJ2-7; 11 bases are a match to TRBD1. Germline lookup yields CDR1 KGHSH and CDR2 LQKENI. V lost 4 bases to trimming and J lost 3 bases; unmatched junction nucleotides: 8. This CDR3 comprises 16 residues. The chain's CDR3 is CASSRLGQGVVYEQYF. CDR3 bases: TGTGCCAGCTCACGACTGGGACAGGGGGTCGTCTACGAGCAGTACTTC.

The rearrangement uses TRBV6-5 and TRBJ1-3, with D possibly TRBD1 on 6 matching bases. Trimming took off 7 bases at V and 2 bases at J, with 12 bases between the two ends. Germline lookup yields CDR1 MNHEY and CDR2 SVGAGI. The CDR3 runs to 14 residues. DNA for the CDR3: TGTGCCAGCACTTCACAGGGAACTGGAAACACCATATATTTT. It translates to CASTSQGTGNTIYF.

This clone was seen once. The CDR3 coding sequence is TGTGCCAGCAGCTTAGCAGGGAGAGGAAATGAGCAGTTCTTC. It translates to CASSLAGRGNEQFF. The chain uses TRBV7-8 and TRBJ2-1; tentatively, D is TRBD2 (5 bases). This CDR3 has 14 residues. Trimming shortened V by 0 bases and J by 7 bases, and 10 bases separated the two germline ends. CDR1 is SGHVS and CDR2 is FQNEAQ in the germline V gene.

J is TRBJ2-2 and V is TRBV5-1; weak D call: TRBD2 (5 bases). CDR1 and CDR2 from the germline V gene are SGHRS and YFSETQ. With 0 bases removed from V and 0 bases from J, the gap between germline ends came to 12 bases. The CDR3 covers 17 residues. The CDR3 region has the DNA TGCGCCAGCAGCTTGGTCCCGGGATCGGCGAACACCGGGGAGCTGTTTTTT. Translating it yields CASSLVPGSANTGELFF.

The chain recombines TRBV5-4 with TRBJ1-2; 8 bases agree with TRBD1. Trimming at V came to 1 base and at J to 8 bases, leaving 7 bases not matched to a gene. The CDR3 extends over 14 amino acids. In germline, CDR1 is SGHNT, CDR2 YYREEE (reference sequence). The CDR3 DNA reads TGTGCCAGCAGCTTGAGCGGACAGGGCCGAGGCTACACCTTC. Its protein is CASSLSGQGRGYTF.

This clone was observed a few times. The J gene is TRBJ2-1, the V gene TRBV6-5; 8 bases map to TRBD2. Germline values: CDR1 MNHEY, CDR2 SVGAGI. This CDR3 has 16 residues. J gave up 4 bases and V 0 bases, and 5 bases lay outside the gene matches. CDR3: CASSYSTGGDYNEQFF. Written as DNA, the CDR3 is TGTGCCAGCAGTTACTCGACGGGGGGGGATTACAATGAGCAGTTCTTC.

This clone has just one count. The genes are TRBV24-1 and TRBJ2-5, with 11 bases matching TRBD2. Germline assignment: CDR1 KGHDR and CDR2 SFDVKD. The CDR3 consists of 16 residues. After removal of 3 bases from V and 1 base from J, the junction contained 3 bases not matched to a gene. In DNA, the CDR3 is TGTGCCACCAGTGATCTCGGGACTAGCGGCCAAGAGACCCAGTACTTC. Its translation: CATSDLGTSGQETQYF.

The CDR3 sequence: CASSLQRNTGELFF. The DNA for the CDR3 is TGTGCCAGCAGCTTACAGCGGAACACCGGGGAGCTGTTTTTT. The chain carries TRBV7-3 and TRBJ2-2, with D hard to call. V lost 2 bases and J lost 1, with 5 bases in between. The CDR3 length is 14 residues. Germline V gives CDR1 SGHTA, CDR2 FQGTGA.

The chain couples TRBV28 to TRBJ2-7; 7 nucleotides align to TRBD1. J lost 2 bases, V lost 3 bases, and 4 bases had no gene match. Per the germline V gene, CDR1 is MDHEN and CDR2 is SYDVKM. This CDR3 contains 14 residues. CDR3 loop: CASSLYRGPYEQYF. CDR3 nucleotides: TGTGCCAGCAGTTTGTACAGGGGACCCTACGAGCAGTACTTC.

The V and J genes are TRBV9 and TRBJ1-4; 10 positions match TRBD1. The CDR3 is 15 amino acids. Germline loops: CDR1 SGDLS, CDR2 YYNGEE. With 3 bases clipped from V and 8 bases from J, the junction kept 7 bases outside the gene matches. The CDR3 sequence: CASSARTGGEEKLFF. CDR3 coding DNA: TGTGCCAGCAGCGCCCGGACAGGGGGAGAGGAAAAACTGTTTTTT.

The chain has TRBV9 and TRBJ1-1, with D unclear. This CDR3 is 12 amino acids long. Trimming cost V 3 bases and J 8 bases, with 11 bases left between them. Germline loops: CDR1 SGDLS, CDR2 YYNGEE. The CDR3: CASSGWAGEAFF. CDR3 in DNA: TGTGCCAGCAGCGGGTGGGCTGGAGAAGCTTTCTTT.

This rearrangement joins TRBV28 to TRBJ1-2, with unresolved D. The CDR3 extends over 15 amino acids. The germline V and J ends were trimmed by 5 bases and 5 bases, with 18 bases remaining between them. The germline V gene encodes CDR1 MDHEN and CDR2 SYDVKM. In nucleotides, the CDR3 is TGTGCCAGCAGTCCCACCGGTCCTGGGAGTTATGGCTACACCTTC. Protein product: CASSPTGPGSYGYTF.

J is TRBJ2-2 and V is TRBV2, with TRBD2 matching over 8 bases. Germline V gene lookup returns CDR1 SNHLY and CDR2 FYNNEI. With 6 bases clipped from V and 3 bases from J, the junction kept 6 bases outside the gene matches. The CDR3 is 15 amino acids. This CDR3 is CASRVGGADTGELFF. The CDR3 nucleotides read TGTGCCAGCAGAGTCGGGGGGGCGGACACCGGGGAGCTGTTTTTT.

CDR3 loop: CASSPVLMNTEAFF. The DNA of the CDR3 is TGTGCCAGCAGCCCAGTTTTAATGAACACTGAAGCTTTCTTT. The chain joins TRBV6-5 to TRBJ1-1; D call uncertain. The germline V gene has CDR1 MNHEY and CDR2 SVGAGI. This CDR3 spans 14 amino acids. V gave up 6 bases and J gave up 0 bases, with 11 bases separating them.

The chain is built from TRBV4-3 and TRBJ2-1; D call uncertain. The V gene lost 0 bases and the J gene lost 2 bases, with 11 bases spanning the gap. CDR3 length: 16 amino acids. Germline values: CDR1 LGHNA, CDR2 YSLEER. In nucleotides, the CDR3 is TGCGCCAGCAGCCAAGATCCCCTAGTAACCTACAATGAGCAGTTCTTC. Translating gives CASSQDPLVTYNEQFF.

V is TRBV28 and J is TRBJ1-5; D may be TRBD1 (5 bases). V lost 1 base and J 7 bases, leaving 14 bases between the germline ends. Germline V lookup: CDR1 MDHEN, CDR2 SYDVKM. CDR3 length equals 15 residues. The DNA for the CDR3 is TGTGCCAGCAGTTTATTCAGGGTAGTTGACCAGCCCCAGCATTTT. Translation: CASSLFRVVDQPQHF.

V is TRBV19 and J is TRBJ1-6; a weak D match, TRBD1 (6 bases). The CDR3 has 14 residues. Germline V gene data show CDR1 as LNHDA and CDR2 as SQIVND (reference sequence). The V and J ends lost 4 bases and 5 bases respectively, with 9 bases between them. The CDR3 nucleotides read TGTGCCAGTAGTAAGGGGGAAAATAATTCACCCCTCCACTTT. Translation: CASSKGENNSPLHF.

The V and J genes are TRBV6-1 and TRBJ1-2; weak D call: TRBD1 (5 bases). CDR1 MNHNS and CDR2 SASEGT come from the germline V gene. The CDR3 contains 11 residues. V lost 5 bases and J 6 bases, leaving 7 bases between the germline ends. CDR3 loop: CASSPRDGYTF. CDR3 DNA sequence: TGTGCCAGCAGTCCCAGGGATGGCTACACCTTC.

The CDR3 region has the DNA TGTGCCACAAAACAAAGCTCCTATAATTCACCCCTCCACTTT. Amino acid sequence: CATKQSSYNSPLHF. The V call is TRBV6-5, the J call TRBJ1-6, with unresolved D. Trimming removed 10 bases from V and 0 bases from J, with 10 bases in between. The CDR3 loop spans 14 amino acids. Looked up from germline, CDR1 is MNHEY and CDR2 is SVGAGI.

The CDR3 sequence is CASRPRGTGGGEQYF. The CDR3 coding sequence is TGTGCCAGCAGGCCGAGGGGGACAGGGGGCGGAGAGCAGTACTTC. The chain couples TRBV11-2 to TRBJ2-7; 12 bases align to TRBD1. CDR1 is SGHAT, CDR2 FQNNGV, per germline. V was clipped by 6 bases and J by 7 bases; unmatched bases: 10. The CDR3 consists of 15 residues.

The chain combines TRBV12-1 with TRBJ2-3; the tabulated D call, TRBD2, remains unverified against the DNA. TRBV12-1 is classified as a pseudogene. This CDR3 is 16 amino acids long. CDR3 protein: CASSTKRGGMTDTQYF. CDR3 DNA sequence: TGTGCCAGCAGCACAAAGCGGGGGGGCATGACAGATACGCAGTATTTT.

This sequence joins TRBV3-1 (or the pseudogene TRBV3-2) and TRBJ2-3, with 8 nucleotides matching TRBD2. Germline V gene data show CDR1 as LGHDT and CDR2 as YNNKEL (reference sequence). The CDR3 covers 15 residues. J was trimmed by 4 bases and V by 1 base; bases with no gene match: 4. The CDR3 DNA reads as TGTGCCAGCAGCCAAGGGGGGACTAGGGCAGATACGCAGTATTTT. It encodes CASSQGGTRADTQYF.

CDR3 in amino acids: CARSHTSDYNEQFF. The CDR3 DNA follows: TGTGCCAGAAGCCATACTAGCGACTACAATGAGCAGTTCTTC. The V call is TRBV5-3, the J call TRBJ2-1; 7 nucleotides line up with TRBD2. TRBV5-3 is treated as an ORF (open reading frame) with a function not yet certain. J gave up 3 bases and V 4 bases, and 4 bases lay outside the gene matches. This CDR3 has 14 residues.

The CDR3 region has the DNA TGTGCCAGCAGTTTCCGTCCAGGGGTATCACCCCTCCACTTT. Protein product: CASSFRPGVSPLHF. J is TRBJ1-6 and V is TRBV27, with D maybe TRBD1 (6 bases). CDR1 and CDR2 from the germline V gene are MNHEY and SMNVEV (reference sequence). The V and J ends lost 3 bases and 10 bases respectively, with 13 bases between them. The CDR3 sequence is 14 residues long.

The chain combines TRBV19 with TRBJ2-2, with a weak D call TRBD2 (7 bases). V was cut by 9 bases and J by 0 bases, with 17 bases left in between. Germline CDR1 and CDR2: LNHDA and SQIVND (reference sequence). The CDR3 extends over 16 amino acids. CDR3 in DNA: TGTGCCAGCCGGGAGAGGGGGGGCTCGAACACCGGGGAGCTGTTTTTT. It is translated as CASRERGGSNTGELFF.